The present T cell receptor (beta chain) was sequenced within a study of T-cell memory formation after mild COVID-19. Findings and caveats of the study: Later expanders leaned CD4+, whereas clones that contracted between day 15 and 85 were balanced CD4/CD8.

TCRdb independently ran MiXCR on the 5' RACE reads; one entry per CDR3 protein. Found here are approximately 300,000 distinct CDR3 sequences, about 15% of them singletons; the top ten hold more than 20%. The junction had 8 bases not matched to a gene; V was cut back by 0 bases and J by 7 bases. The CDR3 length is 14 residues. CDR1 and CDR2 from the germline V gene are DFQATT and SNEGSKA (reference sequence). This clonotype appeared many times. The antigen remains unidentified. The source is a man between 18 and 29 years old who had mild COVID-19 (a few samples of this study predate the infection). Cell type and time point are not known. The chain carries TRBV20-1 and TRBJ2-5; 7 bases match TRBD2. The sample was PBMCs or a T cell subset sorted from them (not recorded which). The CDR3 DNA sequence: TGCAGTGCTAGAGATCTGGCGGGGGTTGGGACCCAGTACTTC. Translated: CSARDLAGVGTQYF.